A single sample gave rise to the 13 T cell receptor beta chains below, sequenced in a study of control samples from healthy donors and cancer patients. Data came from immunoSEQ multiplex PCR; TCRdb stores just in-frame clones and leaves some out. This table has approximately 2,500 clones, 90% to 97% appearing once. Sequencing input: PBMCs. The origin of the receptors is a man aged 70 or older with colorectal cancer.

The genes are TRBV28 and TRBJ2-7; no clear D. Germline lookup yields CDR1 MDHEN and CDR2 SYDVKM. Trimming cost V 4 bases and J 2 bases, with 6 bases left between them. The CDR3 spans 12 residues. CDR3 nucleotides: TGTGCCAGCAGTTACCCCGCCTACGAGCAGTACTTC. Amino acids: CASSYPAYEQYF.

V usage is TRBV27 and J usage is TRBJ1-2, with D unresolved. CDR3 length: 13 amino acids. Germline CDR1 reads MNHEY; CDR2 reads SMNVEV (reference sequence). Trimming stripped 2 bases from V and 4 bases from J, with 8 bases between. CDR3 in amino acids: CASSLSPSYGYTF. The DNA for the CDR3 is TGTGCCAGCAGTTTAAGTCCCTCCTATGGCTACACCTTC.

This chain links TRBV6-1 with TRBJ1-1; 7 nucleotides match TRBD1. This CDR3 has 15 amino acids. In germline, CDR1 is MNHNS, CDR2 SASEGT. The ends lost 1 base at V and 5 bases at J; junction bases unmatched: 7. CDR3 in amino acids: CASSEGPTGRTEAFF. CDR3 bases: TGTGCCAGCAGTGAAGGCCCGACAGGGAGGACTGAAGCTTTCTTT.

The CDR3: CASRSQAGVNNEQFF. For the CDR3, the DNA is TGTGCCAGCAGATCCCAGGCGGGAGTCAACAATGAGCAGTTCTTC. The chain combines TRBV28 with TRBJ2-1; 7 bases match TRBD2. CDR1 MDHEN and CDR2 SYDVKM come from the germline V gene. This CDR3 is 15 amino acids long. V was pared by 6 bases and J by 5 bases, with 10 bases of the junction left unmatched.

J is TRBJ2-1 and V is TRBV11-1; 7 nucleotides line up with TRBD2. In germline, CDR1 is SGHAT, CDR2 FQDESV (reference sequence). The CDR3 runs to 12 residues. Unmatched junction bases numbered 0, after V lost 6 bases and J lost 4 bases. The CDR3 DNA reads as TGTGCCAGCAGGGGGGGGTACAATGAGCAGTTCTTC. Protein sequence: CASRGGYNEQFF.

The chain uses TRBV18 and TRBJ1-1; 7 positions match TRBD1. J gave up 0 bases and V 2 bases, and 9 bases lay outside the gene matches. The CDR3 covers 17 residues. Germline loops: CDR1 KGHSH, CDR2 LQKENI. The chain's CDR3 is CASSPSTGRNMNTEAFF. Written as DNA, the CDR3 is TGTGCCAGCTCACCATCGACAGGGAGAAATATGAACACTGAAGCTTTCTTT. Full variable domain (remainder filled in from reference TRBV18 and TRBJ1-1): NAGVMQNPRHLVRRRGQEARLRCSPMKGHSHVYWYRQLPEEGLKFMVYLQKENIIDESGMPKERFSAEFPKEGPSILRIQQVVRGDSAAYFCASSPSTGRNMNTEAFFGQGTRLTVV.

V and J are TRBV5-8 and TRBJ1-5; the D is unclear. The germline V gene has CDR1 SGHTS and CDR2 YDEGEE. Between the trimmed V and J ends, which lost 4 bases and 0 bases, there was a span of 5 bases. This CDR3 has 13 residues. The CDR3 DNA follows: TGTGCCAGCAGCCTAAATAGCAATCAGCCCCAGCATTTT. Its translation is CASSLNSNQPQHF.

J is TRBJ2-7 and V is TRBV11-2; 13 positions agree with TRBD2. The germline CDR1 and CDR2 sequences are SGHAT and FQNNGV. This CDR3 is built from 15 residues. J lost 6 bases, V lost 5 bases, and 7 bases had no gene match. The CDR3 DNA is TGTGCCAGCAGCAAGGGAGGACTAGCGGGAGTCGAGCAGTACTTC. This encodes CASSKGGLAGVEQYF.

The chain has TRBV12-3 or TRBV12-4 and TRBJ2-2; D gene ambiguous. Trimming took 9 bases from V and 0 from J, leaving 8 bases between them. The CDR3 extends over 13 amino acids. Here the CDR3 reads CASKLPNTGELFF. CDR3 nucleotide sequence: TGTGCCAGTAAACTCCCGAACACCGGGGAGCTGTTTTTT.

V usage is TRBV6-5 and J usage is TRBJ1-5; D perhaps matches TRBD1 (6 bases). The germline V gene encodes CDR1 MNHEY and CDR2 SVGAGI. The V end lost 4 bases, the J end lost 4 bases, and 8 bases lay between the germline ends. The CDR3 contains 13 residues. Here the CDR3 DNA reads TGTGCCAGCAGTTTACAGGGAAATCAGCCCCAGCATTTT. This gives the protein CASSLQGNQPQHF.

The CDR3 DNA is TGTGCCAGCAGCTTGGGGTACGAGCAGTACTTC. Protein product: CASSLGYEQYF. The chain combines TRBV12-3 or TRBV12-4 with TRBJ2-7; D uncertain. Trimming removed 6 bases from V and 4 bases from J, with 7 bases in between. The CDR3 runs 11 residues.

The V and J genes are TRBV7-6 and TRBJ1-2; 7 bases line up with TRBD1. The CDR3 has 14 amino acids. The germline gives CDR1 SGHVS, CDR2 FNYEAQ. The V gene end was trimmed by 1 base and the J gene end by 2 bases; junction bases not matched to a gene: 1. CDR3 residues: CASSLGGQNYGYTF. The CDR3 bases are TGTGCCAGCAGCTTAGGGGGACAGAACTATGGCTACACCTTC.

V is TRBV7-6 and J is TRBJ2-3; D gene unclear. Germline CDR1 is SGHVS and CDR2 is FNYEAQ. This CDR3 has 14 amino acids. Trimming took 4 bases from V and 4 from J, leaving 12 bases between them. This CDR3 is CASSSLSVPDTQYF. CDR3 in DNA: TGTGCCAGCAGCTCATTATCGGTACCAGATACGCAGTATTTT.